What follows describes a single T cell receptor (beta chain). The data were taken from a study of blood T cell repertoires in COVID-19. Study information: There were acute and convalescent COVID-19 samples, and they came from the United States, Italy and Spain. T cells, B-cell-depleted T cells, or PBMCs supplied cDNA or gDNA.

V shed 5 bases and J 6 bases; nucleotides not matched to a gene: 7. The CDR3 is 15 residues long. CDR1 is MNHEY, CDR2 SVGAGI, per germline. Source study methods: Researchers report that nucleated cell counts were estimated from reference gene primer amplification. Generated by immunoSEQ multiplex PCR, the TCRdb table keeps only in-frame clones and is missing some. That table is the source of V, J and clone size, and D and trimming were worked out from the DNA. The repertoire includes about 410,000 clones, 86% of them detected once, and almost 1.5% sits in the top ten. This chain joins TRBV6-5 and TRBJ1-6; TRBD1 matches 7 bases. The sequencing input was peripheral blood. The source of this sequence is a woman younger than 45 with active or convalescent COVID-19. DNA for the CDR3: TGTGCCAGCAGTCCAGGGACAGCTCTTAATTCACCCCTCCACTTT. Residues: CASSPGTALNSPLHF.